This paragraph covers one T cell receptor (beta chain) sequence. Its antigen specificity is not known. There are no base qualities to consult, and no much larger clone falls within one base. Collaborating institutions collected whole blood in K2EDTA tubes following their own protocols. For TCRbeta analysis, collaborator samples were shipped as frozen whole blood, as isolated PBMCs, or as DNA extracted from either sample type. This entry belongs to a study of blood T cell repertoires in COVID-19 (dated by TCRdb to 2020 to 2022). Context from the whole study: Samples covering the acute and convalescent phases of COVID-19 were provided by collaborators in the United States, Italy and Spain. The prospective study material was composed of cDNA or gDNA derived from T cells, B-cell-depleted T cells, or PBMCs. Where HLA class I and class II types were available, the types were taken from metadata supplied by the sample provider, not from assay-based typing. A freely available public database, intended as a resource for researchers studying the immune response to SARS-CoV-2, is where the repertoires were released. Deeply sampled blood TCRbeta repertoires from subjects exposed to, actively infected with, or recovered from COVID-19 were included in the dataset. The samples were drawn from two sources: the first 160 participants of the ongoing ImmuneRACE study, and 1,000 to 1,500 subjects contributed by 6 global collaborators. A de-identified subject ID, COVID-19 status, age in years and sex were almost always included in the sample metadata.

The immunoSEQ Assay, a bias-controlled multiplex PCR, was used to amplify TCRbeta CDR3 regions from genomic DNA. In the authors' own workflow: The number of nucleated cells in each sample was estimated from the amplification of reference gene primers within the assay. Sequence reads were collapsed and filtered to measure the absolute abundance of every unique TCRbeta CDR3 rearrangement. For each sample, productive Simpson clonality was calculated as the square root of Simpson's diversity index over productive rearrangements. Not all clones reach the TCRdb copy of this immuneACCESS table, which keeps in-frame sequences only. Checked studies attribute under half of the gap to unresolved V genes and leave the rest unexplained. That table supplies the V and J calls and clone size; D and trimming were determined from the DNA. This sample has 50,000 to 75,000 clones in its table, and around 85% of those were observed once. Of the sample, approximately 18% falls within the top ten clones.

Including the terminal cysteine and phenylalanine, the CDR3 comprises 13 residues. The only DNA kept is the CDR3, 39 bases in frame from the first base. Trimming leaves V shorter by 9 bases and J shorter by 2 bases, with the junction holding 8 bases beyond the gene matches. For CDR1 and CDR2, the germline V gene (reference sequence) lists SGHNT and YYREEE. Broader findings and caveats from the paper: The quantity of clinical and demographic metadata differed by source and by participant and was supplied without curation.

The source is a man aged 55 to 70 with acute or convalescent COVID-19. The chain couples TRBV5-4 to TRBJ2-7, and TRBD1 matches 7 of the central bases. Sequencing was performed on peripheral blood. The sequence in DNA is TGTGCCACATCCGGGACAGAGCCCTACGAGCAGTACTTC. This codes for CATSGTEPYEQYF.